This T cell receptor beta chain was found in a study of CD8+CD57+ T cells in acquired aplastic anemia. Study-level information: When averaged, DNA from sorted CD4+ and CD8+ cells came to approximately 3.2 ug.

Profiling of TCR beta VDJ combinations and CDR3 sequences used genomic DNA as template. From the reads, TCRdb called clonotypes with MiXCR, one entry per CDR3 protein. The table lists hundreds of thousands of distinct CDR3 sequences, about two thirds of them singletons. Specimen: sorted CD4+, CD8+, or CD8+CD57+ T cells (not recorded which) from PBMCs. The clonotype comes from a human donor in good health, serving as a control.

CDR3 region: CSATQRNEQFF. In nucleotides, the CDR3 is TGCAGTGCTACGCAGAGGAATGAGCAGTTCTTC. V is TRBV20-1 and J is TRBJ2-1, with D uncertain. CDR3 length: 11 residues. Germline V lookup: CDR1 DFQATT, CDR2 SNEGSKA (reference sequence). The V end lost 4 bases, the J end lost 7 bases, and 8 bases lay between the germline ends.